This T cell receptor (beta chain) was sequenced for a study of shared clonotypes between healthy human individuals. The protocol was immunoSEQ multiplex PCR, while the TCRdb copy is restricted to in-frame clones and leaves out a portion. The repertoire has 1,500,000 or so clones, roughly 96% of them found once; the top ten carry about 1.2%. This clone was counted once. Antigen: not known. The CDR3 is made up of 15 amino acids. Germline loops: CDR1 ENHRY, CDR2 SYGVKD. CD4+ cells were split into CD45RA+ naive and CD45RA-negative memory subsets. Study-level findings and limits: Despite large depth, rarefaction showed incomplete sorted-subset sequencing. Few donors restricted represented genetic and exposure-history diversity.

The V gene is TRBV10-3, the J gene TRBJ2-5; maybe TRBD2 (7 bases). The better agreement between TRBJ2-7 and the DNA end casts doubt on the J call. Sample: naive CD4+ T cells sorted from blood. Subset of the sample: CD45RA+ positively selected. This clonotype was obtained from a man aged 25-45 years in good health. Here the CDR3 reads CANGRGQGSSYEQYF. In DNA form, the CDR3 reads TGTGCCAATGGGAGGGGCCAGGGGAGCTCCTACGAGCAGTACTTC.